Listed below are T cell receptor beta chains from one sample, sequenced in a study of Graves' ophthalmopathy and Graves' hyperthyroidism. TCRdb used MiXCR to reprocess the multiplex PCR reads, holding one entry per CDR3 protein. The top ten hold around 3% of the sample, which has around 400,000 distinct CDR3 sequences, under 25% seen once. The sequenced sample was peripheral blood. The receptors were sampled from a woman younger than 35 with stable Graves' hyperthyroidism. The CDR3 runs from the conserved cysteine through the conserved F or W. The D gene is left open where the match is weak. The size entry is marked missing in some rows and otherwise reads once, few, many or a size class.

abundance	v_gene	d_gene	j_gene	CDR3aa	CDR3nt
many	TRBV10-3	NA	TRBJ2-5	CAISDGSSQETQYF	TGTGCCATCAGTGACGGGTCTAGCCAAGAGACCCAGTACTTC
many	TRBV11-2	TRBD1	TRBJ2-7	CASSLDPGQLTEQYF	TGTGCCAGCAGCTTAGACCCGGGACAGCTTACCGAGCAGTACTTC
many	TRBV20-1	NA	TRBJ2-7	CSAPRGGGRHEQYF	TGCAGTGCTCCCCGAGGGGGAGGTCGTCACGAGCAGTACTTC
few	TRBV12-3/TRBV12-4	NA	TRBJ1-5	CASSLTENQPQHF	TGTGCCAGCAGCTTGACAGAAAATCAGCCCCAGCATTTT
NA	TRBV28	NA	TRBJ2-7	CASSFFAPTHEQYF	TGTGCCAGCAGTTTCTTCGCCCCAACTCACGAGCAGTACTTC
few	TRBV3-1	NA	TRBJ1-1	CASSQVPGAGAEAFF	TGTGCCAGCAGCCAAGTCCCGGGGGCCGGCGCTGAAGCTTTCTTT
NA	TRBV30	NA	TRBJ2-2	CAWGDQPGELFF	TGTGCCTGGGGGGACCAACCCGGGGAGCTGTTTTTT
many	TRBV4-1	NA	TRBJ2-2	CASSLSLTGKLFF	TGCGCCAGCAGTCTTTCTCTGACCGGGAAGCTGTTTTTT
NA	TRBV6-5	NA	TRBJ2-6	CASSYSAAGANVLTF	TGTGCCAGCAGTTACTCGGCAGCTGGGGCCAACGTCCTGACTTTC
NA	TRBV10-3	NA	TRBJ1-5	CAISGEGSNQPQHF	TGTGCCATCAGTGGGGAGGGGTCAAATCAGCCCCAGCATTTT
many	TRBV6-5	TRBD2	TRBJ2-7	CASSYRAGTSYEQYF	TGTGCCAGCAGTTATAGAGCGGGAACTTCCTACGAGCAGTACTTC
many	TRBV5-6	NA	TRBJ2-7	CASSLGLNPYEQYF	TGTGCCAGCAGCTTGGGTCTGAACCCCTACGAGCAGTACTTC
many	TRBV10-3	TRBD1	TRBJ2-7	CAIRGGQGTYEQYF	TGTGCCATCAGGGGGGGACAGGGGACCTACGAGCAGTACTTC
many	TRBV6-2/TRBV6-3	NA	TRBJ2-7	CASSYFSRRDEQYF	TGTGCCAGCAGTTATTTCTCTCGGAGGGACGAGCAGTACTTC
many	TRBV25-1	NA	TRBJ2-5	CASSARPRDGTFQETQYF	TGTGCCAGCAGTGCCCGGCCGCGTGACGGGACATTCCAAGAGACCCAGTACTTC
many	TRBV7-2	NA	TRBJ2-2	CASSLALKNTGELFF	TGTGCCAGCAGCTTAGCCCTCAAGAACACCGGGGAGCTGTTTTTT
few	TRBV2	NA	TRBJ1-5	CASSEYLELSPTRLQHF	TGTGCCAGCAGTGAATACTTGGAGTTAAGTCCTACTCGGCTCCAGCATTTT
many	TRBV18	NA	TRBJ1-1	CASSAAAWAEAFF	TGTGCCAGCTCAGCAGCGGCGTGGGCTGAAGCTTTCTTT
many	TRBV20-1	TRBD1	TRBJ1-2	CSARLRDSYGYTF	TGCAGTGCTAGATTAAGGGACAGCTATGGCTACACCTTC
many	TRBV6-2/TRBV6-3	NA	TRBJ1-1	CASSYGVEAFF	TGTGCCAGCAGTTACGGCGTTGAAGCTTTCTTT
NA	TRBV6-1	NA	TRBJ1-2	CASSVTGDYGYTF	TGTGCCAGCAGTGTGACAGGTGACTATGGCTACACCTTC
many	TRBV9	NA	TRBJ1-2	CASSATGTLNYGYTF	TGTGCCAGCAGCGCGACAGGAACCCTAAACTATGGCTACACCTTC
few	TRBV6-2/TRBV6-3	TRBD2	TRBJ2-7	CASTVPRVLAGDPYEQYF	TGTGCCAGCACCGTCCCTAGGGTGCTAGCGGGAGACCCCTACGAGCAGTACTTC
few	TRBV2	NA	TRBJ1-1	CASLLGGSNTEALF	TGTGCCAGCCTTCTGGGGGGGTCGAACACTGAAGCTTTGTTT
many	TRBV25-1	TRBD1	TRBJ1-2	CASRGTGIYGYTF	TGTGCCAGCAGAGGGACAGGGATCTATGGCTACACCTTC
many	TRBV7-3	TRBD1	TRBJ1-5	CASSLTDRGRDQPQHF	TGTGCCAGCAGCTTAACAGACAGGGGGCGCGATCAGCCCCAGCATTTT
many	TRBV20-1	NA	TRBJ2-7	CSARMDVRTPSYEQYF	TGCAGTGCTAGAATGGACGTTCGGACTCCCTCCTACGAGCAGTACTTC
many	TRBV12-3/TRBV12-4	TRBD2	TRBJ2-7	CASSETSLSYEQYF	TGTGCCAGCAGCGAGACTAGCCTCTCCTACGAGCAGTACTTC
many	TRBV15	TRBD2	TRBJ2-6	CATRRPTGGAGANVLTF	TGTGCCACCAGAAGACCCACGGGGGGGGCTGGGGCCAACGTCCTGACTTTC
few	TRBV29-1	TRBD2	TRBJ2-2	CSVVGLAGALNTGELFF	TGCAGCGTTGTAGGACTAGCGGGAGCCTTGAACACCGGGGAGCTGTTTTTT
many	TRBV7-9	NA	TRBJ2-3	CASSLDTDTQYF	TGTGCCAGCAGCTTAGACACAGATACGCAGTATTTT
few	TRBV12-3/TRBV12-4	NA	TRBJ1-4	CASSLGRGGGEKLFF	TGTGCCAGCAGTTTAGGTAGGGGCGGAGGGGAAAAACTGTTTTTT
many	TRBV7-8	NA	TRBJ1-1	CASSLAGPSEAFF	TGTGCCAGCAGCTTAGCTGGGCCGTCCGAAGCTTTCTTT
many	TRBV12-5	NA	TRBJ2-5	CASGLGQPWRETQYF	TGTGCTAGTGGTTTGGGACAACCGTGGCGGGAGACCCAGTACTTC
NA	TRBV6-1	TRBD1	TRBJ1-5	CASRRDRGLGGNQPQHF	TGTGCCAGCAGGAGGGACAGGGGGCTCGGCGGCAATCAGCCCCAGCATTTT
many	TRBV18	NA	TRBJ2-6	CASSPGVRGANVLTF	TGTGCCAGCTCACCAGGGGTTCGAGGGGCCAACGTCCTGACTTTC